This TCR beta chain was observed in a study of technical replicates of blood from a handful of donors. The length of the CDR3 is 14 residues. V was cut by 3 bases and J by 11 bases, with 19 bases left in between. Germline assignment: CDR1 LNHNV and CDR2 YYDKDF (reference sequence). Only in-frame clones appear in the TCRdb table, and some are missing; sequencing was by immunoSEQ multiplex PCR. The data hold under 95,000 clones, with 95% to 98% observed a single time. This clonotype was sampled from a human donor in good health. The chain combines TRBV15 with TRBJ1-2, with D unresolved. The sequencing sample was made of T cells isolated from PBMCs. The CDR3 DNA sequence: TGTGCCACCAGCAGCTACCCCGAGGGAAGGGAATACACCTTC. Protein sequence: CATSSYPEGREYTF. The full variable domain, in which reference TRBV15 and TRBJ1-2 provide the parts outside the CDR3, is DAMVIQNPRYQVTQFGKPVTLSCSQTLNHNVMYWYQQKSSQAPKLLFHYYDKDFNNEADTPDNFQSRRPNTSFCFLDIRSPGLGDTAMYLCATSSYPEGREYTFGSGTRLTVV.